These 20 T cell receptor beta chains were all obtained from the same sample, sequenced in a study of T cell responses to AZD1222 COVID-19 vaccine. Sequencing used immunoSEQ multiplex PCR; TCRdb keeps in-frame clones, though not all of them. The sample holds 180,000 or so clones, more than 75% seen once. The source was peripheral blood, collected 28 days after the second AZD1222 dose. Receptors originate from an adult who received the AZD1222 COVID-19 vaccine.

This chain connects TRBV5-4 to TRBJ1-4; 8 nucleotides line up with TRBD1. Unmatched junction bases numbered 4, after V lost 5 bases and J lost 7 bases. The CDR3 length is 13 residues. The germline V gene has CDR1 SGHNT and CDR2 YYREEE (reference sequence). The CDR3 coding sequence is TGTGCCAGCAGTTCAGGGGGCGGTGAAAAACTGTTTTTT. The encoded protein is CASSSGGGEKLFF.

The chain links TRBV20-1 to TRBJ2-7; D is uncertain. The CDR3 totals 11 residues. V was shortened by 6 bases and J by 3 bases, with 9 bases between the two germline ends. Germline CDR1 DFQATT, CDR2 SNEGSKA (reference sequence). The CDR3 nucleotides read TGCAGTGCCAGGACCCTCTACGAGCAGTACTTC. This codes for CSARTLYEQYF.

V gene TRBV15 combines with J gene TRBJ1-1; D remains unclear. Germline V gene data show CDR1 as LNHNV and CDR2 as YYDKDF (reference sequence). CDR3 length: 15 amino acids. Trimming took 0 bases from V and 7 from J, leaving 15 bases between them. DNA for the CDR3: TGTGCCACCAGCAGAGATTCACTCGGACGGATTGAAGCTTTCTTT. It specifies CATSRDSLGRIEAFF.

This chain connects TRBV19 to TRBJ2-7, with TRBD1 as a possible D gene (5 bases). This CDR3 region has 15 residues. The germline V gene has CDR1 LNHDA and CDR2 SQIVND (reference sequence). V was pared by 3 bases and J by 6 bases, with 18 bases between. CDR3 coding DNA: TGTGCCAGTAGTATGAGTGTGGGGCGGCCCATCGAGCAGTACTTC. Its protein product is CASSMSVGRPIEQYF.

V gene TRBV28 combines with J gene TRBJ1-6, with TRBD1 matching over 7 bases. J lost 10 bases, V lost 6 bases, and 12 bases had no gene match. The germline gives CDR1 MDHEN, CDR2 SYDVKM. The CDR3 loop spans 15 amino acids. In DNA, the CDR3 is TGTGCCAGCAGCCCCCGACAGGGATCTGGGTCACCCCTCCACTTT. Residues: CASSPRQGSGSPLHF.

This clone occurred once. The CDR3: CASSLTGDPYEQYF. In DNA, the CDR3 is TGCGCCAGCAGCTTGACAGGGGATCCCTACGAGCAGTACTTC. The rearrangement joins TRBV5-1 to TRBJ2-7; 7 bases fit TRBD1. Unmatched junction bases numbered 3, after V lost 1 base and J lost 2 bases. In germline, CDR1 is SGHRS, CDR2 YFSETQ. CDR3 length: 14 amino acids.

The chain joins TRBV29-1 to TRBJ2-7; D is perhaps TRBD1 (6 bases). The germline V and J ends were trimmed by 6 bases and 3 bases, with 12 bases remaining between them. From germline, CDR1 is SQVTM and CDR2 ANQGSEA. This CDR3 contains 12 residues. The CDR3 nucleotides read TGCAGCGTCGGTTCAGGGGTCTACGAGCAGTACTTC. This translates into CSVGSGVYEQYF.

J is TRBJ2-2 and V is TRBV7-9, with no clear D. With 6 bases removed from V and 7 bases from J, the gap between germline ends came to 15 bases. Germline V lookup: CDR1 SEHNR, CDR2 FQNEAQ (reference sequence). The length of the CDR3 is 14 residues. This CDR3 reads CASRNSRWLGELFF. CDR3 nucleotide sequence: TGTGCCAGCAGAAATAGTCGGTGGCTCGGGGAGCTGTTTTTT.

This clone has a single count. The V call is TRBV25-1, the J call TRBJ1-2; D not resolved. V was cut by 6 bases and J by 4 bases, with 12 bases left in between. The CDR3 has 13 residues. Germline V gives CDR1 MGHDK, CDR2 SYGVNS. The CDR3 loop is CASREDGAYGYTF. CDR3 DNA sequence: TGTGCCAGCAGGGAGGACGGAGCCTATGGCTACACCTTC.

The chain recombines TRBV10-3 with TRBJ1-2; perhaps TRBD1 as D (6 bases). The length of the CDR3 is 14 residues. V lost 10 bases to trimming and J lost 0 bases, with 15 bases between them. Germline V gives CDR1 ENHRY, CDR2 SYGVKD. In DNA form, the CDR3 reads TGTGCCACCGGGGGGGGCGGAACTAACTATGGCTACACCTTC. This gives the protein CATGGGGTNYGYTF.

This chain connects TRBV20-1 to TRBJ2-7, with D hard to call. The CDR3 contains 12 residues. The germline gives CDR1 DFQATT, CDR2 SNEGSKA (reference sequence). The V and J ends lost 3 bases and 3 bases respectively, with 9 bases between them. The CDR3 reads CSASVIRYEQYF. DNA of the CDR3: TGCAGTGCTAGTGTCATTCGCTACGAGCAGTACTTC.

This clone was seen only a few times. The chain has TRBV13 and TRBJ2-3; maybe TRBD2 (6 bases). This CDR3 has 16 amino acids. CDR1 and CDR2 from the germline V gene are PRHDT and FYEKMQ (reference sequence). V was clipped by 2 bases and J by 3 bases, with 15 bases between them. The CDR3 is CASSLSSGRRTDTQYF. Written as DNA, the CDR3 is TGTGCCAGCAGCTTATCGAGTGGGAGGAGGACAGATACGCAGTATTTT.

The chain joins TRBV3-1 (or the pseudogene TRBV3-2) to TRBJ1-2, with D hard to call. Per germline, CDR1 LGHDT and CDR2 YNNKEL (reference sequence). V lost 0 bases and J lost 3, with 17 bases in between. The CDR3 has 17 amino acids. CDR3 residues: CASSQESGRTFYYGYTF. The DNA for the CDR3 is TGTGCCAGCAGCCAAGAAAGCGGCAGAACCTTTTACTATGGCTACACCTTC.

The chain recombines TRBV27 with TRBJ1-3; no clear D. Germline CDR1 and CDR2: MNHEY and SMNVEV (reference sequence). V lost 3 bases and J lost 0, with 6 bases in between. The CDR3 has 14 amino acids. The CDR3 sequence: CASSLSISGNTIYF. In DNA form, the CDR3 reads TGTGCCAGCAGTTTGTCGATCTCTGGAAACACCATATATTTT.

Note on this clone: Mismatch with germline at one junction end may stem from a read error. The CDR3 is CASSPGLAGDPYEQYF. CDR3 in DNA: TGTGCTAGCAGCCCAGGACTAGCGGGAGACCCCTACGAGCAGTACTTC. This chain joins TRBV7-7 and TRBJ2-7; 13 nucleotides align to TRBD2. This CDR3 has 16 residues. CDR1 and CDR2 from the germline V gene are SSHAT and FNYEAQ (reference sequence).

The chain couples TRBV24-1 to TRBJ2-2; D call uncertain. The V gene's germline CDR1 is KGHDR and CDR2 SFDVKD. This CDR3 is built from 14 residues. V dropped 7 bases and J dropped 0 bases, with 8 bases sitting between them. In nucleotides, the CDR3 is TGTGCCACCAGCCCACAGACGAACACCGGGGAGCTGTTTTTT. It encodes CATSPQTNTGELFF.

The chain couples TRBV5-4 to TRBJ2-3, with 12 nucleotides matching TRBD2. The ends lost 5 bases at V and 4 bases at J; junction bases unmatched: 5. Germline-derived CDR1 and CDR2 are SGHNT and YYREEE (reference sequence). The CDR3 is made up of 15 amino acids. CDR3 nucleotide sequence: TGTGCCAGCAGAAGGACTAGCGGGGACGCAGATACGCAGTATTTT. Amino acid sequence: CASRRTSGDADTQYF.

This chain's CDR3 is CASSKGGGGATDTQYF. Written as DNA, the CDR3 is TGTGCCAGCAGCAAAGGGGGAGGAGGAGCTACAGATACGCAGTATTTT. The chain uses TRBV21-1 and TRBJ2-3; TRBD2 was called by the table and not checked on the DNA. TRBV21-1 is labeled a pseudogene. The CDR3 is made up of 16 amino acids.

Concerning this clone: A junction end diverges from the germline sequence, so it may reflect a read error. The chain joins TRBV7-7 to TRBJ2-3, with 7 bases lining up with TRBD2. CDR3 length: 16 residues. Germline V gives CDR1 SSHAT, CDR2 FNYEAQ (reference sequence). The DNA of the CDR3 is TGTGCTAGCAGCTTAGGTCCTAGCGGAAGCACAGATACGCAGTATTTT. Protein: CASSLGPSGSTDTQYF.

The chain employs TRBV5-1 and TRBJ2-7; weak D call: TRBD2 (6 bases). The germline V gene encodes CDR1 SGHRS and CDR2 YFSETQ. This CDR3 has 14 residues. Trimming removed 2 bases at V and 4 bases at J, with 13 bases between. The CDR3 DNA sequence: TGCGCCAGCAGCTTTGTCGGGAGTTTATACGAGCAGTACTTC. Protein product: CASSFVGSLYEQYF.